This entry features one T cell receptor beta chain sequence. Its target is unknown. All the people who gave samples were healthy bone marrow donors. Germline CDR1 reads SGHRS; CDR2 reads YFSETQ. This CDR3 is built from 14 residues. Trimming cost V 0 bases and J 8 bases, with 12 bases left between them. The source of the sample is a study of cytomegalovirus exposure and HLA in healthy donors. PCR employed 60 Vbeta and 13 Jbeta primers. Using immunoSEQ multiplex PCR, the repertoire was profiled, and TCRdb retains in-frame clones only, with some absent. The sample carries about 150,000 clones, approximately 74% recorded once. General study results and limits: Using a false discovery rate of 0.05, a later analysis showed that approximately 18,000 TCR beta sequences were associated with HLA alleles. In a later analysis, an Asian-associated ancestry cluster reportedly showed fewer N-insertions than the roughly 710-donor mean. For most TCR beta V segments, an earlier analysis put the productive rate at about 90% or about 30% of the time.

The receptor's source is a young man in good health and CMV-seronegative. The sequenced sample was PBMCs. V and J are TRBV5-1 and TRBJ2-1, with D maybe TRBD2 (7 bases). The CDR3 DNA is TGCGCCAGCAGCTTGGGGGGGGGCCTAGATGAGCAGTTCTTC. Amino acid sequence: CASSLGGGLDEQFF.